A selection of T cell receptor beta chains follows, all from one sample in a study of cytomegalovirus exposure and HLA in healthy donors. The repertoire was sequenced with immunoSEQ multiplex PCR; TCRdb's copy has only in-frame clones and lacks some. The table lists some 260,000 clones, roughly nine tenths of them singletons. Material for sequencing was PBMCs. All receptors come from a man between 18 and 29 years old in good health and CMV-seropositive. The conserved cysteine and the conserved F or W are not part of the CDR3 here. Each record gives: clone size, V gene, J gene, CDR3 protein. Part of the rows lack a size; the others show once, few, many or a class for expanded clones.

.	TRBV7-2	TRBJ1-2	ASSLLAGSYGYT
.	TRBV29-1	TRBJ1-1	SVDRSMNTEAF
.	TRBV25-1	TRBJ2-7	ASKREGPHEQY
once	TRBV5-1	TRBJ2-2	ASSFVHSNTGELF
.	TRBV18	TRBJ2-1	ASSRGGENEQF
.	TRBV19	TRBJ2-1	ASSWGEGFSSYNEQF
.	TRBV5-6	TRBJ1-1	ASSPNPRAEAF
.	TRBV7-8	TRBJ1-1	ASSLEGRGTEAF
.	TRBV25-1	TRBJ2-1	ASSGGSSGSYNEQF
.	TRBV2	TRBJ1-1	ASSGDRGDAF
few	TRBV7-9	TRBJ1-5	ASSLGGRRPLKSNQPQH
.	TRBV5-1	TRBJ1-3	ASSPEDSSGNTIY
.	TRBV28	TRBJ1-2	ASSGRTGRPNYGYT
once	TRBV13	TRBJ2-7	ASSTIMTEQY
.	TRBV2	TRBJ2-5	ASSEPAPETQY
once	TRBV5-1	TRBJ2-7	ASSLGQRSYEQY
.	TRBV27	TRBJ1-3	ASSLSAGTARNTIY
.	TRBV6-5	TRBJ1-2	ASSYSNTQGSYRYT
.	TRBV6-4	TRBJ2-3	ASSFEGSTDTQY
once	TRBV18	TRBJ2-7	ASSIGTSYPYEQY
.	TRBV5-6	TRBJ1-2	ASSFQGAGAIGYT
few	TRBV6-4	TRBJ2-6	ASSDSGANVLT
.	TRBV5-1	TRBJ1-1	ASSPPGNMNTEAF
.	TRBV5-1	TRBJ2-7	ASSHRDGWGEQY
.	TRBV4-3	TRBJ2-6	ASSRGALDSGANVLT
once	TRBV5-1	TRBJ2-2	ASSIGSSNTGELF
.	TRBV28	TRBJ1-1	ASLAGSVNTEAF
.	TRBV28	TRBJ1-1	ASMGQMNTEAF
.	TRBV7-9	TRBJ1-1	AAANPDRAEAF
.	TRBV30	TRBJ2-7	AWSVSSGSYEQY
.	TRBV6-5	TRBJ1-2	ASSYVQEDYGYT
.	TRBV10-2	TRBJ1-5	ASSGTTQPQH
.	TRBV28	TRBJ1-4	ASRAGTGPEKLF
.	TRBV9	TRBJ2-3	ASSPGTGALPGDTQY
.	TRBV10-3	TRBJ2-2	AISETENTGELF
.	TRBV6-5	TRBJ1-2	ASSSTGGGGYT
.	TRBV6-1	TRBJ1-5	AGRTAHSNQPQH